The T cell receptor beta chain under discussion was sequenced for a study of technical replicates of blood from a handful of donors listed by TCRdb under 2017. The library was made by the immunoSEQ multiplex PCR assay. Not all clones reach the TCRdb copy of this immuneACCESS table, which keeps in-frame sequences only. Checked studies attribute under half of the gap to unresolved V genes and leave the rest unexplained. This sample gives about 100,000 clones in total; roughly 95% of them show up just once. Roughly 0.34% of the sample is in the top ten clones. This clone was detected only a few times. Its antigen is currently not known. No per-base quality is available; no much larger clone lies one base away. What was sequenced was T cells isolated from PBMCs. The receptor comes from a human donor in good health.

In nucleotides, the sequence is TGCAGCGTTTGGAGCTTTGGGGCCGATGAAGCTTTCTTT. Its protein reads: CSVWSFGADEAFF. Recombination connected TRBV29-1 to TRBJ1-1; TRBD1 might be the D gene, on 5 matching bases. The CDR3 holds 13 amino acids from the cysteine to the phenylalanine. Only the CDR3 region is kept as DNA, spanning 39 bases read in frame from base 1. Between the V and J ends, shortened by 5 bases and 7 bases respectively, the junction contains 17 bases. The germline V gene encodes CDR1 SQVTM and CDR2 ANQGSEA.